The 23 T cell receptor beta chains presented below share a single source sample, sequenced in a study of shared clonotypes between healthy human individuals. Using immunoSEQ multiplex PCR, the repertoire was profiled, and TCRdb retains in-frame clones only, with some absent. The sample lists some 2 million clones, 90% to 95% seen once, with more than 0.1% in the top ten. The sample consisted of naive CD4+ T cells sorted from blood. Subset here: CD45RA+ positively selected. Receptor source: a man aged 18 to 35 in good health.

The CDR3 sequence: CASSEVSSGIRKDRETQYF. CDR3 nucleotide sequence: TGCGCCAGCAGTGAGGTTTCTAGCGGGATACGAAAAGACAGAGAGACCCAGTACTTC. The chain carries TRBV10-1 and TRBJ2-5; 9 nucleotides line up with TRBD2. This CDR3 is built from 19 residues. The germline V gene has CDR1 WNHNN and CDR2 SYGVQD (reference sequence). V dropped 2 bases and J dropped 4; count of bases not matched to a gene: 17.

This chain joins TRBV4-1 and TRBJ1-2; 10 bases agree with TRBD1. J was trimmed by 5 bases and V by 1 base; bases with no gene match: 4. The CDR3 is 15 residues long. Per the germline V gene, CDR1 is MGHRA and CDR2 is YSYEKL. The CDR3 DNA follows: TGCGCCAGCAGCCAAGGCGGACAGGGGGATTATGGCTACACCTTC. Translated, it gives CASSQGGQGDYGYTF.

The chain is built from TRBV5-1 and TRBJ1-3; possibly TRBD1 for D (5 bases). Germline CDR1 and CDR2: SGHRS and YFSETQ. The CDR3 contains 15 residues. With 4 bases removed from V and 3 bases from J, the gap between germline ends came to 14 bases. The CDR3 sequence is CASSTGTLFGNTIYF. CDR3 coding DNA: TGCGCCAGCAGCACCGGGACCCTGTTTGGAAACACCATATATTTT. Combining the CDR3 with reference TRBV5-1 and TRBJ1-3 gives the whole variable domain KAGVTQTPRYLIKTRGQQVTLSCSPISGHRSVSWYQQTPGQGLQFLFEYFSETQRNKGNFPGRFSGRQFSNSRSEMNVSTLELGDSALYLCASSTGTLFGNTIYFGEGSWLTVV.

The J gene is TRBJ2-7, the V gene TRBV10-3; D is unclear. The CDR3 runs to 14 residues. Germline values: CDR1 ENHRY, CDR2 SYGVKD. Between the trimmed V and J ends, which lost 3 bases and 3 bases, there was a span of 12 bases. CDR3 loop: CAISDKAGYYEQYF. The CDR3, as DNA: TGTGCCATCAGTGATAAGGCAGGCTACTACGAGCAGTACTTC.

This chain uses TRBV5-1 with TRBJ2-2, with a tentative D call TRBD2 (6 bases). Trimming pared 0 bases from V and 7 bases from J, leaving 13 bases between. Looked up from germline, CDR1 is SGHRS and CDR2 is YFSETQ. This CDR3 has 15 residues. The CDR3 DNA reads TGCGCCAGCAGCTTGGAGTTCCAGGGAGGCGGGGAGCTGTTTTTT. Encoded protein: CASSLEFQGGGELFF.

The CDR3 loop reads CASSYGGLKDTEAFF. As DNA, the CDR3 is TGTGCCAGCAGTTATGGGGGCCTAAAGGACACTGAAGCTTTCTTT. The rearrangement uses TRBV11-2 and TRBJ1-1, with D perhaps TRBD1 (6 bases). Germline-derived CDR1 and CDR2 are SGHAT and FQNNGV. This CDR3 has 15 residues. Between the trimmed V and J ends, which lost 6 bases and 3 bases, there was a span of 17 bases.

The rearrangement uses TRBV25-1 and TRBJ1-2; no firm D call. The V gene's germline CDR1 is MGHDK and CDR2 SYGVNS. The CDR3 length is 12 residues. Between the trimmed V and J ends, which lost 5 bases and 3 bases, there was a span of 7 bases. This CDR3 reads CASSRHHYGYTF. The CDR3 nucleotides read TGTGCCAGCAGTCGACACCACTATGGCTACACCTTC.

This chain joins TRBV5-6 and TRBJ2-2; 9 nucleotides line up with TRBD2. Unmatched junction bases numbered 4, after V lost 1 base and J lost 3 bases. Looked up from germline, CDR1 is SGHDT and CDR2 is YYEEEE. The CDR3 sequence is 16 residues long. The CDR3 region is CASSLPLAGHTGELFF. CDR3 in DNA: TGTGCCAGCAGCTTGCCACTAGCGGGTCACACCGGGGAGCTGTTTTTT.

This clone has a single count. V usage is TRBV9 and J usage is TRBJ2-3; 11 nucleotides line up with TRBD2. Losses at the gene ends were 2 bases for V and 0 bases for J; bases not matched to a gene: 8. The V gene's germline CDR1 is SGDLS and CDR2 YYNGEE. CDR3 length: 18 amino acids. CDR3 sequence: CASSVGLAGGLSTDTQYF. The CDR3 DNA reads TGTGCCAGCAGCGTGGGGCTAGCGGGGGGACTTAGCACAGATACGCAGTATTTT. The full variable domain, rest sourced from reference TRBV9 and TRBJ2-3, is DSGVTQTPKHLITATGQRVTLRCSPRSGDLSVYWYQQSLDQGLQFLIQYYNGEERAKGNILERFSAQQFPDLHSELNLSSLELGDSALYFCASSVGLAGGLSTDTQYFGPGTRLTVL.

The chain joins TRBV18 to TRBJ2-1, with 9 bases lining up with TRBD2. Germline-derived CDR1 and CDR2 are KGHSH and LQKENI. The CDR3 contains 15 residues. Trimming removed 4 bases from V and 4 bases from J; junction bases left unmatched: 5. The chain's CDR3 is CASSLQRGAYNEQFF. Here the CDR3 DNA reads TGTGCCAGCTCACTTCAGCGGGGGGCTTACAATGAGCAGTTCTTC.

The chain uses TRBV28 and TRBJ2-1; D uncertain. Trimming shortened V by 2 bases and J by 5 bases, and 16 bases separated the two germline ends. The CDR3 loop spans 16 amino acids. CDR1 and CDR2 (germline): MDHEN, SYDVKM. This chain's CDR3 is CASSLNPTVTNNEQFF. CDR3 nucleotides: TGTGCCAGCAGTTTAAACCCAACCGTTACCAACAATGAGCAGTTCTTC.

V usage is TRBV20-1 and J usage is TRBJ2-5; D not certain. The DNA end favors TRBJ2-7, so the J call may be wrong. This CDR3 has 11 residues. CDR1 DFQATT and CDR2 SNEGSKA come from the germline V gene (reference sequence). The chain's CDR3 is CSATDGYEQYF. CDR3 DNA sequence: TGCAGTGCTACGGACGGATACGAGCAGTACTTC.

The gene calls are TRBV2 and TRBJ2-3, with 9 bases identical to TRBD1. This CDR3 has 15 residues. Per the germline V gene, CDR1 is SNHLY and CDR2 is FYNNEI. J lost 6 bases, V lost 5 bases, and 9 bases had no gene match. The CDR3 region is CASSSQQGAYDTQYF. The CDR3 DNA follows: TGTGCCAGCAGTTCCCAACAGGGGGCTTATGATACGCAGTATTTT.

This chain uses TRBV27 with TRBJ1-4; 7 nucleotides line up with TRBD1. The J segment lost 5 bases and the V segment lost 8 bases, leaving 8 bases of the junction unmatched. This CDR3 has 14 amino acids. Germline assignment: CDR1 MNHEY and CDR2 SMNVEV (reference sequence). CDR3 protein: CASGRQGANEKLFF. CDR3 nucleotides: TGTGCCAGCGGAAGACAGGGCGCCAATGAAAAACTGTTTTTT. Together with reference TRBV27 and TRBJ1-4, the CDR3 gives the full variable domain: EAQVTQNPRYLITVTGKKLTVTCSQNMNHEYMSWYRQDPGLGLRQIYYSMNVEVTDKGDVPEGYKVSRKEKRNFPLILESPSPNQTSLYFCASGRQGANEKLFFGSGTQLSVL.

To note about this clone: Other nucleotide sequences in the sample specify the same CDR3. This chain connects TRBV5-4 to TRBJ1-2; 9 bases fit TRBD1. CDR1 SGHNT and CDR2 YYREEE come from the germline V gene (reference sequence). Trimming cost V 4 bases and J 6 bases; bases outside gene matches: 4. The CDR3 consists of 13 residues. This chain's CDR3 is CASSTTGGDGYTF. In nucleotides, the CDR3 is TGTGCCAGCAGCACGACAGGGGGAGATGGCTACACCTTC.

The chain joins TRBV19 to TRBJ2-3; D possibly uses TRBD1 or TRBD2 (5 bases each). Germline V gene lookup returns CDR1 LNHDA and CDR2 SQIVND (reference sequence). The V end was cut by 1 base, the J end by 2 bases, with 13 bases between. The CDR3 spans 16 residues. Here the CDR3 reads CASSIGQRVSTDTQYF. The DNA of the CDR3 is TGTGCCAGTAGTATAGGACAGAGGGTTTCCACAGATACGCAGTATTTT.

The rearrangement joins TRBV6-1 to TRBJ1-4; no clear D gene. In germline, CDR1 is MNHNS, CDR2 SASEGT. The CDR3 extends over 14 amino acids. Deletions cut 6 bases from V and 4 bases from J, with 12 bases between. This CDR3 reads CASSYGAGNEKLFF. In nucleotides, the CDR3 is TGTGCCAGCAGCTACGGAGCGGGTAATGAAAAACTGTTTTTT.

The chain recombines TRBV5-1 with TRBJ2-2; no firm D call. The CDR3 covers 14 residues. V was trimmed by 3 bases and J by 2 bases, leaving 8 bases between them. Germline V gene data show CDR1 as SGHRS and CDR2 as YFSETQ. CDR3 amino acids: CASSSLGNTGELFF. The CDR3 DNA reads TGCGCCAGCAGCTCCCTCGGTAACACCGGGGAGCTGTTTTTT.

V gene TRBV30 combines with J gene TRBJ1-2; D is uncertain. The CDR3 consists of 13 residues. Per the germline V gene, CDR1 is GTSNPN and CDR2 is SVGIG (reference sequence). Trimming stripped 4 bases from V and 8 bases from J, with 17 bases between. In DNA, the CDR3 is TGTGCCTGGATTCCCGGGCCTGCGGGAGGCTACACCTTC. This codes for CAWIPGPAGGYTF.

The chain uses TRBV4-3 and TRBJ2-1; TRBD2 matches 11 bases. The CDR3 has 17 residues. CDR1 is LGHNA and CDR2 is YSLEER in the germline V gene. V shed 1 base and J 9 bases; nucleotides not matched to a gene: 11. This CDR3 reads CASSQGQTSGILGEQFF. CDR3 coding DNA: TGCGCCAGCAGCCAAGGCCAGACTAGCGGGATCCTTGGTGAGCAGTTCTTC.

Concerning this clone: Other DNA sequences within the sample encode an identical CDR3. The chain has TRBV11-3 and TRBJ2-1; possibly TRBD2 for D (5 bases). Trimming pared 0 bases from V and 10 bases from J, leaving 7 bases between. Germline-derived CDR1 and CDR2 are SGHNT and YENEEA. This CDR3 has 12 residues. The CDR3 reads CASSLDRGEQFF. CDR3 coding DNA: TGTGCCAGCAGCTTAGATCGGGGAGAGCAGTTCTTC.

The count of this clone is one. This may come from a read error, since a much larger clone is one base off. The chain employs TRBV30 and TRBJ2-2, with TRBD2 as a possible D gene (5 bases). This CDR3 region has 13 residues. With 3 bases removed from V and 3 bases from J, the gap between germline ends came to 8 bases. Germline V gives CDR1 GTSNPN, CDR2 SVGIG (reference sequence). The CDR3 DNA sequence: TGTGCCTGGAGGAAGGGAGACACCGGGGAGCTGTTTTTT. This translates into CAWRKGDTGELFF.

The chain joins TRBV10-3 to TRBJ1-2; tentatively, D is TRBD1 (6 bases). CDR1 and CDR2 from the germline V gene are ENHRY and SYGVKD. Trimming cost V 2 bases and J 4 bases, with 14 bases left between them. The CDR3 extends over 15 amino acids. Here the CDR3 reads CAISEPEDSIYGYTF. CDR3 in DNA: TGTGCCATCAGTGAGCCGGAGGACAGCATCTATGGCTACACCTTC.